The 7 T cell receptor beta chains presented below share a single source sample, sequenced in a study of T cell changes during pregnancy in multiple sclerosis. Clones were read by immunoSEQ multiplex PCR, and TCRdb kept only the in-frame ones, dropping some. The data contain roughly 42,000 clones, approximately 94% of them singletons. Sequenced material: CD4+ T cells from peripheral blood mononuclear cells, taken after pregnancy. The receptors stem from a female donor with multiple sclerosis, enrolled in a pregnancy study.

The CDR3 DNA sequence: TGTGCCAGCAGTTTATTGGGGCAGGGTATGACTGAAGCTTTCTTT. This codes for CASSLLGQGMTEAFF. This chain joins TRBV27 and TRBJ1-1; possible D gene TRBD1, 5 bases. This CDR3 region has 15 residues. Germline CDR1 is MNHEY and CDR2 is SMNVEV (reference sequence). With 1 base removed from V and 5 bases from J, the gap between germline ends came to 14 bases.

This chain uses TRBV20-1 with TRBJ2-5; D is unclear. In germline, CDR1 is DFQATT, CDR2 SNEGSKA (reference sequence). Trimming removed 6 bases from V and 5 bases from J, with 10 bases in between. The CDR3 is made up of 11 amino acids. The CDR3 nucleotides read TGCAGTGCCAAGGCCGGGGAGACCCAGTACTTC. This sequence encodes CSAKAGETQYF.

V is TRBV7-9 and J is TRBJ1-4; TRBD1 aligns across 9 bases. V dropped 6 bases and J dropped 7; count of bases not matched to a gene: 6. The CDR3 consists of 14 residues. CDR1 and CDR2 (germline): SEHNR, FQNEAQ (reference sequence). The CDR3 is CASRSGQGFEKLFF. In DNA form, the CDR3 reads TGTGCCAGCAGGAGTGGACAGGGGTTTGAAAAACTGTTTTTT.

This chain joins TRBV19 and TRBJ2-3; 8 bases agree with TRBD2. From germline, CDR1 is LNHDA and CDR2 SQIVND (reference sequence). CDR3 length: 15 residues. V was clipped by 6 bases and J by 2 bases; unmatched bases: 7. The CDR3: CASSSTSGYTDTQYF. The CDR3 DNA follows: TGTGCCAGTAGCTCCACTAGCGGTTACACAGATACGCAGTATTTT. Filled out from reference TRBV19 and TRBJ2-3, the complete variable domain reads DGGITQSPKYLFRKEGQNVTLSCEQNLNHDAMYWYRQDPGQGLRLIYYSQIVNDFQKGDIAEGYSVSREKKESFPLTVTSAQKNPTAFYLCASSSTSGYTDTQYFGPGTRLTVL.

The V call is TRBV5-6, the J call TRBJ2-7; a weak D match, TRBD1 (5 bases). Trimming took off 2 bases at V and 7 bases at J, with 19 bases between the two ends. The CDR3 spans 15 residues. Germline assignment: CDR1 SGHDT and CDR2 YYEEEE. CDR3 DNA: TGTGCCAGCAGCTTTCGCCAGGGTAACTTGGGGGAGCAGTACTTC. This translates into CASSFRQGNLGEQYF.

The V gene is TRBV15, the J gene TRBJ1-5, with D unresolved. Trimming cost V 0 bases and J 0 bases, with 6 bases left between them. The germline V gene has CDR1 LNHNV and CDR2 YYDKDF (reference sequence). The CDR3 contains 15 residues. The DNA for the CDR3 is TGTGCCACCAGCAGAGAGCGGAATAGCAATCAGCCCCAGCATTTT. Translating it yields CATSRERNSNQPQHF.

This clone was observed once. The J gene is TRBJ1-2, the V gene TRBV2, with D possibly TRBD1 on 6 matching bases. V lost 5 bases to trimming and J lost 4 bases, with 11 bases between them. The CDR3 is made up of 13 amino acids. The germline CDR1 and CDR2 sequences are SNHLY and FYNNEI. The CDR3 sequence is CASSTNRAYGYTF. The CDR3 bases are TGTGCCAGCAGTACTAACAGGGCCTATGGCTACACCTTC.